This T cell receptor beta chain was recorded in a study of shared clonotypes between healthy human individuals. The overall study: Aged between 18 and 49, the donors were two women and a few men.

V dropped 1 base and J dropped 3; count of bases not matched to a gene: 7. CDR3 length: 17 amino acids. From germline, CDR1 is SGHTA and CDR2 FQGNSA. The sample holds one count of this clone. Using immunoSEQ multiplex PCR, the repertoire was profiled, and TCRdb retains in-frame clones only, with some absent. Of hundreds of thousands of clones in the sample, around 92% were seen once. Naive CD8 cells lacked CD45RO and underwent positive selection for CCR7, leaving out terminally differentiated effector memory CD45RA+ cells. Sequencing was done on a sample of naive CD8+ T cells sorted from blood. This TCR came from a man aged 25 to 40 in good health. This rearrangement joins TRBV7-2 to TRBJ2-3; 10 bases match TRBD2. The CDR3 protein is CASSLGLAGEMTDTQYF. In nucleotides, the CDR3 is TGTGCCAGCAGCTTAGGGCTAGCGGGAGAAATGACAGATACGCAGTATTTT.